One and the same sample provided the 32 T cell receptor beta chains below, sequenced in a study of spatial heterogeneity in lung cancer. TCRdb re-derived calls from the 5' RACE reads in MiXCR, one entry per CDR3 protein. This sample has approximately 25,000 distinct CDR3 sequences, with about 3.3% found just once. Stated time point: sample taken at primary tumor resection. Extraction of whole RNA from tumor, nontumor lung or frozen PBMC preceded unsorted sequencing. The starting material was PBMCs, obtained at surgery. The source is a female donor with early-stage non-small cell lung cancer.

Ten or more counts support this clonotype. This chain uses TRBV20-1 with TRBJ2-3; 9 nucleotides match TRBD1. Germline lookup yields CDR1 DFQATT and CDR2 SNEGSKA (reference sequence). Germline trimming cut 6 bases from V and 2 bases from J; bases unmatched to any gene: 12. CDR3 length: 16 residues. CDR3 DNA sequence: TGCAGTGCATGGACAGGGGTAGCCACGGCCACAGATACGCAGTATTTT. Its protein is CSAWTGVATATDTQYF.

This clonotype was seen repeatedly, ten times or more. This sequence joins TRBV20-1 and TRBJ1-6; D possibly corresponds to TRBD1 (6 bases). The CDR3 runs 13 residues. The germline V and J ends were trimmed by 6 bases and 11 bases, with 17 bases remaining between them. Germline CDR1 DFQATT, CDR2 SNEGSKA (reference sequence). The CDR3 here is CSATQGSAAPLHF. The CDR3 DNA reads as TGCAGTGCCACACAGGGTTCTGCTGCACCCCTCCACTTT.

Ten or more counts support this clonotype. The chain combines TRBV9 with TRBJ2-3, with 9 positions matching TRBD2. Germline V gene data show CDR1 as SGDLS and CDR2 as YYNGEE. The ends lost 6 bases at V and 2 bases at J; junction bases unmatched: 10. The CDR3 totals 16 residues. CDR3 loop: CASTPWASGTTDTQYF. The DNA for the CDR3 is TGTGCCAGCACTCCCTGGGCTAGCGGGACCACAGATACGCAGTATTTT.

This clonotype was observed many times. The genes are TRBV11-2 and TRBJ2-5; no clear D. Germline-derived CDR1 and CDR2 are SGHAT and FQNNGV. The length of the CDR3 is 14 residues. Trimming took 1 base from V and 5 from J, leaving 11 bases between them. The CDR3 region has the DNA TGTGCCAGCAGCTTAGGGCTTCTTAAGGAGACCCAGTACTTC. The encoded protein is CASSLGLLKETQYF.

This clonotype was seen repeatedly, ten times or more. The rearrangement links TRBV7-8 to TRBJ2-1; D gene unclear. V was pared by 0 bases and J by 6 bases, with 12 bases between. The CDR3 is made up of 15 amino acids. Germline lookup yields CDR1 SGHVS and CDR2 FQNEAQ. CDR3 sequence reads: CASSLALFSVNEQFF. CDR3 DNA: TGTGCCAGCAGCTTAGCCCTTTTTTCTGTCAATGAGCAGTTCTTC.

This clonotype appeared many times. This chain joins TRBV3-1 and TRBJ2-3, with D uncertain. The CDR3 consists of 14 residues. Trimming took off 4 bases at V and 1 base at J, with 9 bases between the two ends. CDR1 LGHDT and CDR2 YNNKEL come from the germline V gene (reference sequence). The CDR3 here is CASSPRSGTDTQYF. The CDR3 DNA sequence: TGTGCCAGCAGCCCCCGGAGTGGCACAGATACGCAGTATTTT.

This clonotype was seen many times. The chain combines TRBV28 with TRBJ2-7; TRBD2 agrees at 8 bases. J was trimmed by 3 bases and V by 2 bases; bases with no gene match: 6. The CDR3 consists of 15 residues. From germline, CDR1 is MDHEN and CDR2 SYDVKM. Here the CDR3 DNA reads TGTGCCAGCAGTTTACCCGGGACTAGTCACTACGAGCAGTACTTC. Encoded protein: CASSLPGTSHYEQYF.

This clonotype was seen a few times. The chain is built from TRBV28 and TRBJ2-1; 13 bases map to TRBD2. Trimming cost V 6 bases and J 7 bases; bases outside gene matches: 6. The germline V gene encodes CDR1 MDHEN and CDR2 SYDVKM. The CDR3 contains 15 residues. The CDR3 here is CASRAGTSGNNEQFF. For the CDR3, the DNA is TGTGCCAGCAGAGCCGGGACTAGCGGGAATAATGAGCAGTTCTTC.

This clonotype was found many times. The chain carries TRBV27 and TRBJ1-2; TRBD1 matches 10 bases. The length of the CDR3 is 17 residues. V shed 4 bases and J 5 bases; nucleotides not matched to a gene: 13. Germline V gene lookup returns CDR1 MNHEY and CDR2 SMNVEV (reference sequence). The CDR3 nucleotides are TGTGCCAGCAGTTACAACACTCCGGGACAGGGGCTATATGGCTACACCTTC. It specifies CASSYNTPGQGLYGYTF.

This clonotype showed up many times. CDR3 DNA sequence: TGTGCCAGCAGTGAATGGGCTAGCGGGAGGAGCACAGATACGCAGTATTTT. Translating it yields CASSEWASGRSTDTQYF. This chain links TRBV6-1 with TRBJ2-3; 11 bases match TRBD2. The CDR3 is 17 amino acids. V lost 2 bases, J lost 0 bases, and 4 bases stayed unmatched. CDR1 is MNHNS and CDR2 is SASEGT in the germline V gene.

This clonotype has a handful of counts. The CDR3 nucleotides read TGTGCCAGCAGTATACGATCCGGGGTGTCTGGGGCCAACGTCCTGACTTTC. Its protein is CASSIRSGVSGANVLTF. The chain uses TRBV12-3 or TRBV12-4 and TRBJ2-6; possibly TRBD2 for D (5 bases). V was cut by 5 bases and J by 1 base, with 15 bases left in between. The CDR3 is 17 residues long.

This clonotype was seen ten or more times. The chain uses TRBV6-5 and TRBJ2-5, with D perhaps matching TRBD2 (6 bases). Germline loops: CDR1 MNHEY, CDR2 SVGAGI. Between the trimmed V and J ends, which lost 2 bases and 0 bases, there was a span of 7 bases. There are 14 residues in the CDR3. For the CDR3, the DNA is TGTGCCAGCAGTTACGGACTAAACCAAGAGACCCAGTACTTC. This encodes CASSYGLNQETQYF.

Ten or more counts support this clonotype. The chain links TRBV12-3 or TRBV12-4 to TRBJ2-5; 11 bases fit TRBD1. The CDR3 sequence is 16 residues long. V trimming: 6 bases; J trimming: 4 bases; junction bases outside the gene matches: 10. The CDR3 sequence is CASRQRTGGEVETQYF. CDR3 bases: TGTGCCAGCAGACAGAGGACAGGGGGCGAGGTAGAGACCCAGTACTTC.

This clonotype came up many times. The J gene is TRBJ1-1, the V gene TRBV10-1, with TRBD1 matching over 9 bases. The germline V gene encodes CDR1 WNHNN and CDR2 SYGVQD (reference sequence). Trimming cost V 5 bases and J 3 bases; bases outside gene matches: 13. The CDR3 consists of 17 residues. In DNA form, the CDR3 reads TGCGCCAGCAGTCCCGGACAGGGGCGATTCGGCGACACTGAAGCTTTCTTT. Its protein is CASSPGQGRFGDTEAFF.

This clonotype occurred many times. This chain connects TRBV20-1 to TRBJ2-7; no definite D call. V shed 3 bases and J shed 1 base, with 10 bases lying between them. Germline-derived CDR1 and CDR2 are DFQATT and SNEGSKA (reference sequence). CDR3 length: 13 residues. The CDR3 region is CSARVWQSYEQYF. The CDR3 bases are TGCAGTGCTAGGGTCTGGCAGTCCTACGAGCAGTACTTC.

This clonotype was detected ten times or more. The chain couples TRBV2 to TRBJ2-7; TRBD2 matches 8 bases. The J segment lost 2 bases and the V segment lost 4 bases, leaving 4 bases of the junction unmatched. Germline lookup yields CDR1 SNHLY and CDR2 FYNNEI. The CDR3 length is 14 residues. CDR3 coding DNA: TGTGCCAGCAGTGCGGGTAGCGGGACCTACGAGCAGTACTTC. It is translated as CASSAGSGTYEQYF.

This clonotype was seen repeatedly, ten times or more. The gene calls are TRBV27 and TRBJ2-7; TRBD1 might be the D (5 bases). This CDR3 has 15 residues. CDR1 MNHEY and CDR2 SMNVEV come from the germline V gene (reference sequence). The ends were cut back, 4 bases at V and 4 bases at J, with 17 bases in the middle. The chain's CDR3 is CASSSLARVKYEQYF. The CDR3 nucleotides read TGTGCCAGCAGTTCTCTTGCCAGGGTCAAATACGAGCAGTACTTC.

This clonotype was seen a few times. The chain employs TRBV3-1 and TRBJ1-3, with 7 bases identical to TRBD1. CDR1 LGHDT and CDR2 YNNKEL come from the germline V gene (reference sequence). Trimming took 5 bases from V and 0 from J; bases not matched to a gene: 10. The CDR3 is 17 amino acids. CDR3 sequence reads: CASSTRQGAISGNTIYF. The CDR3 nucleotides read TGTGCCAGCAGCACCAGACAGGGCGCTATCTCTGGAAACACCATATATTTT.

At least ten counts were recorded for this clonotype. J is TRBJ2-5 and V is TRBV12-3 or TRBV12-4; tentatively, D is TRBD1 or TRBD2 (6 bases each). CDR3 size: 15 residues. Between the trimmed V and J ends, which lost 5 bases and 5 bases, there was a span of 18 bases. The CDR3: CASSPASEGGETQYF. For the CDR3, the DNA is TGTGCCAGCAGTCCCGCTAGCGAAGGGGGGGAGACCCAGTACTTC.

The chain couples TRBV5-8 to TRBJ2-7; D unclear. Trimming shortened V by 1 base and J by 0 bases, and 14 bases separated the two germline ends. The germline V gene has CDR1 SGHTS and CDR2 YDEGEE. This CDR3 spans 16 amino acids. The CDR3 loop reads CASSLPWVVSSYEQYF. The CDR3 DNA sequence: TGTGCCAGCAGCTTGCCATGGGTAGTCAGCTCCTACGAGCAGTACTTC. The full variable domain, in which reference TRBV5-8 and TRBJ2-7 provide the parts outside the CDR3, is EAGVTQSPTHLIKTRGQQATLRCSPISGHTSVYWYQQALGLGLQFLLWYDEGEERNRGNFPPRFSGRQFPNYSSELNVNALELEDSALYLCASSLPWVVSSYEQYFGPGTRLTVT.

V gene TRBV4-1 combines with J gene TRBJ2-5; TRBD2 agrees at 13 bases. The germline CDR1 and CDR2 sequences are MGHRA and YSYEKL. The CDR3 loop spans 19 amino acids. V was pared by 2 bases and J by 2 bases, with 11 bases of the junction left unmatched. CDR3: CASSQFGLAGVGVQETQYF. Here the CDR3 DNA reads TGCGCCAGCAGCCAATTCGGACTAGCGGGAGTGGGGGTTCAAGAGACCCAGTACTTC.

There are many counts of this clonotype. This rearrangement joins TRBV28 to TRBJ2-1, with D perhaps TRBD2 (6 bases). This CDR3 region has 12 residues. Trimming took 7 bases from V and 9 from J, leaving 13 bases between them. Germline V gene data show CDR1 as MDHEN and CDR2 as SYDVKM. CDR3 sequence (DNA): TGTGCCAGCACCCTGTACGGGAGTGAGCAGTTCTTC. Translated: CASTLYGSEQFF.

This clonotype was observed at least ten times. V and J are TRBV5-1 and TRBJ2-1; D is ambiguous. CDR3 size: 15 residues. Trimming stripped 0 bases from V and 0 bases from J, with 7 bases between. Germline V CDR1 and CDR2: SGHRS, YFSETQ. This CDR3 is CASSLALSSYNEQFF. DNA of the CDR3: TGCGCCAGCAGCTTGGCGCTGAGCTCCTACAATGAGCAGTTCTTC.

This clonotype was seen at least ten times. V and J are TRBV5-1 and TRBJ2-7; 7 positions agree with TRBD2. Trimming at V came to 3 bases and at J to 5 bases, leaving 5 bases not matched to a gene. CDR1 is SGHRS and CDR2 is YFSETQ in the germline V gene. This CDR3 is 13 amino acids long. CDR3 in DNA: TGCGCCAGCAGCTCGACTAGCTCGGACGAGCAGTACTTC. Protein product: CASSSTSSDEQYF.

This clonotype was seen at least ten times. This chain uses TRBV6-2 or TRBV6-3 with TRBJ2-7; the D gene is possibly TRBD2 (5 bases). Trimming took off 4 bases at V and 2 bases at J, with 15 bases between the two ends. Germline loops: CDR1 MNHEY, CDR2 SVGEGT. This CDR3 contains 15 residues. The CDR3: CASSSGGEPTYEQYF. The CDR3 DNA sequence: TGTGCCAGCAGTTCGGGTGGGGAGCCAACCTACGAGCAGTACTTC.

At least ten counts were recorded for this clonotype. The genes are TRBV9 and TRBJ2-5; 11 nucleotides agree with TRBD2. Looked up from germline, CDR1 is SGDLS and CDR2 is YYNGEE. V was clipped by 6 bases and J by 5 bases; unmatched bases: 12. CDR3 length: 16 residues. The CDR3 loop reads CASTNNLAGGEETQYF. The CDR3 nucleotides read TGTGCCAGCACCAATAATCTAGCGGGAGGCGAGGAGACCCAGTACTTC. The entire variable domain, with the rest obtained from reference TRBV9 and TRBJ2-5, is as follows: DSGVTQTPKHLITATGQRVTLRCSPRSGDLSVYWYQQSLDQGLQFLIQYYNGEERAKGNILERFSAQQFPDLHSELNLSSLELGDSALYFCASTNNLAGGEETQYFGPGTRLLVL.

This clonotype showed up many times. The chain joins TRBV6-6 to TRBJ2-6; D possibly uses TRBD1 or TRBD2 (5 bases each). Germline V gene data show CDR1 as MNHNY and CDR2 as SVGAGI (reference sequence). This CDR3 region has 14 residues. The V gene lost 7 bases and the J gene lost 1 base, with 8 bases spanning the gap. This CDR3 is CASNEGSGANVLTF. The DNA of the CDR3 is TGTGCCAGCAACGAGGGGTCTGGGGCCAACGTCCTGACTTTC.

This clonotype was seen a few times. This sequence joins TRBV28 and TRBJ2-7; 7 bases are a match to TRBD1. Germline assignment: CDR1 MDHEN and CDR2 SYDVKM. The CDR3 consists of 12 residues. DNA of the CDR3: TGTCCCGGACAGGTAATCATCTACGAGCAGTACTTC. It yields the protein CPGQVIIYEQYF. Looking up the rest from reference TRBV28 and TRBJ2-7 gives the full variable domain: DVKVTQSSRYLVKRTGEKVFLECVQDMDHENMFWYRQDPGLGLRLIYFSYDVKMKEKGDIPEGYSVSREKKERFSLILESASTNQTSMYLCPGQVIIYEQYFGPGTRLTVT.

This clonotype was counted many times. CDR3 in amino acids: CASSPLGANSGNTIYF. CDR3 DNA sequence: TGTGCCAGCTCACCACTGGGGGCCAACTCTGGAAACACCATATATTTT. V gene TRBV18 combines with J gene TRBJ1-3; tentative D call: TRBD1 (6 bases). Trimming pared 1 base from V and 0 bases from J, leaving 10 bases between. This CDR3 spans 16 amino acids. Germline CDR1 is KGHSH and CDR2 is LQKENI.

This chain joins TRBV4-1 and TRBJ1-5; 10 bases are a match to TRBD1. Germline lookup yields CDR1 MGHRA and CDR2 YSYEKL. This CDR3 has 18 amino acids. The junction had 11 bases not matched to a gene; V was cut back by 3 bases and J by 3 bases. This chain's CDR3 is CASSQYWTGGGNNQPQHF. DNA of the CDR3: TGCGCCAGCAGCCAGTACTGGACAGGGGGTGGAAACAATCAGCCCCAGCATTTT.

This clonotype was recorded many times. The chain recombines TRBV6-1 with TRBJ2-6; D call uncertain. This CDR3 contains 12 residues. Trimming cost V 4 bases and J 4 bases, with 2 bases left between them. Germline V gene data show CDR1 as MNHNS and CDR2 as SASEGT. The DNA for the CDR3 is TGTGCCAGCAGTGCCGGGGCCAACGTCCTGACTTTC. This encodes CASSAGANVLTF.

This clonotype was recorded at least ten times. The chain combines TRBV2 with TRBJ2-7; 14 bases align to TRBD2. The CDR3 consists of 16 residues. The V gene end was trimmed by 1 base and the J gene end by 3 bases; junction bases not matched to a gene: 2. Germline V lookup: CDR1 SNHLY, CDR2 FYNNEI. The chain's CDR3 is CASSEVGLAGDYEQYF. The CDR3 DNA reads TGTGCCAGCAGTGAAGTGGGACTAGCGGGAGACTACGAGCAGTACTTC. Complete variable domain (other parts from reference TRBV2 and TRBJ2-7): EPEVTQTPSHQVTQMGQEVILRCVPISNHLYFYWYRQILGQKVEFLVSFYNNEISEKSEIFDDQFSVERPDGSNFTLKIRSTKLEDSAMYFCASSEVGLAGDYEQYFGPGTRLTVT.